This T cell receptor beta chain was recovered during a study of early stage breast cancer tumors. The data were produced by immunoSEQ multiplex PCR, yet TCRdb's version contains in-frame clones alone and is incomplete. The sample consists of around 28,000 clones, about 80% of them appearing once. This receptor was obtained from a person in their 60s with breast cancer. The specimen was blood.

The CDR3 bases are TGCAGCGTCAGGGACAGACATAGCACAGATACGCAGTATTTT. It translates to CSVRDRHSTDTQYF. This sequence joins TRBV29-1 and TRBJ2-3; 7 bases align to TRBD1. V gave up 6 bases and J gave up 0 bases; unmatched junction bases: 6. The length of the CDR3 is 14 residues. The germline gives CDR1 SQVTM, CDR2 ANQGSEA.